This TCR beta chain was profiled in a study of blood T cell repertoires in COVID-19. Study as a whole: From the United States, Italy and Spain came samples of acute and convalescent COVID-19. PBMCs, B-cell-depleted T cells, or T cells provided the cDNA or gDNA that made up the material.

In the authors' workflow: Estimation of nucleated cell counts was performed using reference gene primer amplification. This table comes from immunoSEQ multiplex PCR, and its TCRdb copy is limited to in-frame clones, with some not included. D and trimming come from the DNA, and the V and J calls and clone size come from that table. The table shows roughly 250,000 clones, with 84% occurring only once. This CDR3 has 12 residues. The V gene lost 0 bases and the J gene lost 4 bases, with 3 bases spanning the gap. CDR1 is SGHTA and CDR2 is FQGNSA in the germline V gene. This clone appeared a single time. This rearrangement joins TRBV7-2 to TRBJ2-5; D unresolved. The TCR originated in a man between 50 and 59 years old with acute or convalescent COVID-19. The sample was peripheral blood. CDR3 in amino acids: CASSLAGETQYF. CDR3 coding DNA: TGTGCCAGCAGCTTAGCCGGAGAGACCCAGTACTTC. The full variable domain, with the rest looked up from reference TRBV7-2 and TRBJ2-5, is GAGVSQSPSNKVTEKGKDVELRCDPISGHTALYWYRQSLGQGLEFLIYFQGNSAPDKSGLPSDRFSAERTGGSVSTLTIQRTQQEDSAVYLCASSLAGETQYFGPGTRLLVL.